This T cell receptor (beta chain) was sequenced in a study of T cell responses to AZD1222 COVID-19 vaccine. Study-level points and caveats: Reportedly, nearly half the spike-specific TCRs target unmutated variant regions.

TCRdb keeps only in-frame clones here, not all; method: immunoSEQ multiplex PCR. In the table there are approximately 150,000 clones, 88% of which are singletons. As for this clone: What it binds is unknown.

CDR1 and CDR2 (germline): GTSNPN, SVGIG (reference sequence). The CDR3 is 13 residues long. V gave up 3 bases and J gave up 4 bases; unmatched junction bases: 3. The input for sequencing was peripheral blood, taken 28 days after the second dose of the MenACWY control vaccine. J is TRBJ1-5 and V is TRBV30; 7 nucleotides align to TRBD1. The sequence was obtained from an adult who received the MenACWY meningococcal vaccine as a control. CDR3 DNA sequence: TGTGCCTGGAGCAGGGGGATTAATCAGCCCCAGCATTTT. Translation gives CAWSRGINQPQHF.